Shown below are 10 T cell receptor beta chains from a single sample sequenced in a study of blood T cell repertoires in COVID-19. This table comes from immunoSEQ multiplex PCR, and its TCRdb copy is limited to in-frame clones, with some not included. The sample carries roughly 200,000 clones, 75% to 90% recorded once. The sequencing sample was made of PBMCs or T cells enriched from blood (not recorded which). The receptors shown here come from a man aged 40-49 years who had recovered from COVID-19.

This clone was observed a single time. J is TRBJ2-5 and V is TRBV5-1; 9 bases agree with TRBD1. Germline CDR1 is SGHRS and CDR2 is YFSETQ. The V gene end was trimmed by 2 bases and the J gene end by 2 bases; junction bases not matched to a gene: 4. The CDR3 has 15 residues. As DNA, the CDR3 is TGCGCCAGCAGCTTACAGGGGGCGAGTCAAGAGACCCAGTACTTC. Its protein product is CASSLQGASQETQYF.

The chain joins TRBV6-5 to TRBJ1-6; D gene uncertain. The CDR3 is 15 amino acids. Germline V gene sequence: CDR1 MNHEY, CDR2 SVGAGI. V was clipped by 10 bases and J by 0 bases, with 13 bases between them. The CDR3 protein is CATGGRSSYNSPLHF. The CDR3 nucleotides read TGTGCCACCGGAGGGAGAAGCTCCTATAATTCACCCCTCCACTTT.

This chain connects TRBV27 to TRBJ1-2; D call uncertain. This CDR3 spans 13 amino acids. V was trimmed by 4 bases and J by 4 bases, leaving 10 bases between them. Germline values: CDR1 MNHEY, CDR2 SMNVEV (reference sequence). In nucleotides, the CDR3 is TGTGCCAGCAGTTCATCGGCCACCTATGGCTACACCTTC. Protein sequence: CASSSSATYGYTF.

The chain couples TRBV6-2 or TRBV6-3 to TRBJ2-7; D may be TRBD1 (5 bases). The CDR3 has 18 amino acids. V lost 6 bases and J 6 bases, leaving 30 bases between the germline ends. Germline CDR1 MNHEY, CDR2 SVGEGT. The CDR3 DNA reads TGTGCCAGCAGCCCTATAGGGAACGCAGGGTATAGATCGTTCGAGCAGTACTTC. Translation gives CASSPIGNAGYRSFEQYF.

V gene TRBV7-9 combines with J gene TRBJ1-1; D possibly corresponds to TRBD1 (6 bases). CDR3 size: 14 residues. V was cut by 2 bases and J by 11 bases, with 18 bases left in between. Germline assignment: CDR1 SEHNR and CDR2 FQNEAQ (reference sequence). CDR3 loop: CASSLLPPAGVAFF. The CDR3 bases are TGTGCCAGCAGCTTACTCCCGCCGGCAGGGGTCGCTTTCTTT.

The genes are TRBV3-1 (or the pseudogene TRBV3-2) and TRBJ1-3; TRBD1 matches at 10 bases. J was trimmed by 7 bases and V by 2 bases; bases with no gene match: 5. In germline, CDR1 is LGHDT, CDR2 YNNKEL (reference sequence). CDR3 length equals 15 residues. DNA for the CDR3: TGTGCCAGCAGCCAAAGACAGGGGGCTACGAACACCATATATTTT. Protein product: CASSQRQGATNTIYF.

The CDR3 region has the DNA TGTGCCAGCAGCTCACAAGCGGGTTCTGGTACAGATACGCAGTATTTT. Protein: CASSSQAGSGTDTQYF. The chain couples TRBV7-3 to TRBJ2-3; TRBD2 is a possible D gene (6 bases). With 4 bases removed from V and 3 bases from J, the gap between germline ends came to 17 bases. Per the germline V gene, CDR1 is SGHTA and CDR2 is FQGTGA. The CDR3 runs 16 residues. Using reference TRBV7-3 and TRBJ2-3 for the parts outside the CDR3, the full variable domain is GAGVSQTPSNKVTEKGKYVELRCDPISGHTALYWYRQSLGQGPEFLIYFQGTGAADDSGLPNDRFFAVRPEGSVSTLKIQRTERGDSAVYLCASSSQAGSGTDTQYFGPGTRLTVL.

V gene TRBV6-4 combines with J gene TRBJ2-6, with 8 bases lining up with TRBD1. The ends lost 3 bases at V and 0 bases at J; junction bases unmatched: 4. The CDR3 loop spans 17 amino acids. Germline CDR1 reads MRHNA; CDR2 reads SNTAGT. For the CDR3, the DNA is TGTGCCAGCAGTGAACAGGGGGGAGTCTCTGGGGCCAACGTCCTGACTTTC. It encodes CASSEQGGVSGANVLTF.

This chain connects TRBV28 to TRBJ1-1, with 7 nucleotides matching TRBD1. The germline gives CDR1 MDHEN, CDR2 SYDVKM. V was pared by 5 bases and J by 6 bases, with 12 bases of the junction left unmatched. The CDR3 contains 15 residues. CDR3 residues: CASSVLTGKVAEAFF. DNA of the CDR3: TGTGCCAGCAGTGTCTTGACAGGGAAGGTGGCTGAAGCTTTCTTT.

V gene TRBV10-3 combines with J gene TRBJ2-1; 8 bases are a match to TRBD2. Trimming at V came to 4 bases and at J to 5 bases, leaving 7 bases not matched to a gene. From germline, CDR1 is ENHRY and CDR2 SYGVKD. The CDR3 is 15 residues long. The CDR3 loop reads CAISGGSSGDNEQFF. The CDR3 DNA sequence: TGTGCCATCAGTGGAGGCAGTAGCGGGGACAATGAGCAGTTCTTC.